The entry that follows covers one T cell receptor beta chain sequence. CDR1 and CDR2 from the germline V gene are SGHDT and YYEEEE. The CDR3 totals 13 residues. Trimming took off 0 bases at V and 4 bases at J, with 5 bases between the two ends. The PCR had 60 Vbeta and 13 Jbeta primers. Sequencing was performed with immunoSEQ multiplex PCR; in TCRdb, only in-frame clones are kept and a portion is missing. The listing records 150,000 to 200,000 clones. The record originates from a study of cytomegalovirus exposure and HLA in healthy donors. Sequenced material: PBMCs. The clonotype originates from a woman aged 60-75 years in good health and CMV-seronegative. The chain employs TRBV5-6 and TRBJ1-5; D unclear. CDR3 DNA: TGTGCCAGCAGCTTGGGGGAGAATCAGCCCCAGCATTTT. Protein product: CASSLGENQPQHF.